This T cell receptor beta chain appears in the sequencing data of a study of Ad26.COV2.S vaccination and SARS-CoV-2 variants. The overall study: Donor got 5x10^10 or 1x10^11 viral particles of Ad26.COV2.S.

Data came from immunoSEQ multiplex PCR; TCRdb stores just in-frame clones and leaves some out. This sample carries about 350,000 clones, around nine tenths of them seen once, and the ten largest clones take just under 5%. The treatment: roughly 18 received Ad26.COV2.S at low or high dose, single or two shots; five or six received placebo; per-sample allocation not given. Repertoires come from day 63 after the first vaccine or placebo injection. Participants' vaccine, an Ad26 vector, delivered Wuhan-strain SARS-CoV-2 spike. Germline V gene lookup returns CDR1 MNHEY and CDR2 SVGAGI. The CDR3 spans 15 residues. Trimming took 11 bases from V and 7 from J; bases not matched to a gene: 17.

The chain has TRBV6-5 and TRBJ1-2, with 9 bases fitting TRBD1. This specimen was peripheral blood, taken in a trial of Ad26.COV2.S vaccine versus placebo. This sequence was found in a person between 18 and 65 years old who received the Ad26.COV2.S COVID-19 vaccine or a placebo. The DNA for the CDR3 is TGTGCCGGGGCAAAAGGGACAGGGCTGGTCGGTGGCTACACCTTC. As protein: CAGAKGTGLVGGYTF.